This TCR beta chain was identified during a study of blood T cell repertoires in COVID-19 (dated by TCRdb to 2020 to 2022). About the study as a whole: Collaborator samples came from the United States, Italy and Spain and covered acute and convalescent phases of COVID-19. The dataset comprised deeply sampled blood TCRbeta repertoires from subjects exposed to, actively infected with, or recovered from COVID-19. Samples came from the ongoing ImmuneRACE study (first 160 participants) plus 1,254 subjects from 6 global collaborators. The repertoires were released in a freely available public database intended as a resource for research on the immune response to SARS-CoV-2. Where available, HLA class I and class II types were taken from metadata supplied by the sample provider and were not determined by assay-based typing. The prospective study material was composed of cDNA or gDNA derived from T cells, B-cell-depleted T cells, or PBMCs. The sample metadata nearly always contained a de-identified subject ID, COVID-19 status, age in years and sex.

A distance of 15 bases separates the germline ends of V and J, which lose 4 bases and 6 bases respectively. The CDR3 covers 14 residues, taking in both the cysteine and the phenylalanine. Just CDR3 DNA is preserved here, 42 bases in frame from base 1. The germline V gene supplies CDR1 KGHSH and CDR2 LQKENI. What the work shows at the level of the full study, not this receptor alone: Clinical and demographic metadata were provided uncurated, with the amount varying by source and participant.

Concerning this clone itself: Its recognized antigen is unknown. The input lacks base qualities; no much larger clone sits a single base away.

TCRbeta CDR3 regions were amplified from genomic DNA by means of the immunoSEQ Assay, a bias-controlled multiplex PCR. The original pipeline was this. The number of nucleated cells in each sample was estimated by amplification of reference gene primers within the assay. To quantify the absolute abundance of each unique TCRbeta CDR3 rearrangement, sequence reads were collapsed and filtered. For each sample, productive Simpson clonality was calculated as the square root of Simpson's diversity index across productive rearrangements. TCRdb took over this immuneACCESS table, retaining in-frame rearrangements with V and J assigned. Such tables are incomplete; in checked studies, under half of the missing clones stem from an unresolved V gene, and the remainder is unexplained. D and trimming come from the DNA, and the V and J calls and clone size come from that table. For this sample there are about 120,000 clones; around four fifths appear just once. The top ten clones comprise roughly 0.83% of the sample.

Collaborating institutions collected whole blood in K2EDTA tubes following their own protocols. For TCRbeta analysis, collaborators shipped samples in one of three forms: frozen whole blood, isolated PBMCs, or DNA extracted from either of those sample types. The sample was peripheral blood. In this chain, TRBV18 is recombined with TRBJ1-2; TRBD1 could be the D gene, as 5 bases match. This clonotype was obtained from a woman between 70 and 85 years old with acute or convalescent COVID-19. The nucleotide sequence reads TGTGCCAGCTCACTATCGTCCAGGGCGGATGGCTACACCTTC. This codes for CASSLSSRADGYTF.